The present TCR beta chain was sequenced within a study of T cells in localized non-small cell lung cancer. This clone was counted a single time. Some clones are missing from TCRdb's copy, which holds only in-frame ones; the method was immunoSEQ multiplex PCR. The table records around 39,000 clones, around 90% of them present only once. Germline V CDR1 and CDR2: PRHDT, FYEKMQ (reference sequence). V was pared by 3 bases and J by 4 bases, with 6 bases of the junction left unmatched. The CDR3 totals 16 residues. The genes are TRBV13 and TRBJ2-2, with 9 positions matching TRBD2. Source: peripheral blood, taken before any cancer treatment. This sequence was found in a woman aged 35-70 years with stage I lung adenocarcinoma. The CDR3: CASSFAGGVRTGELFF. DNA for the CDR3: TGTGCCAGCAGCTTCGCGGGAGGGGTGCGCACCGGGGAGCTGTTTTTT.